One and the same sample provided the 14 T cell receptor beta chains below, sequenced in a study of cytomegalovirus exposure and HLA in healthy donors. This PCR relied on a set of 60 Vbeta primers and 13 Jbeta primers. Profiled with immunoSEQ multiplex PCR; TCRdb holds only in-frame clones, not every one. The repertoire has about 110,000 clones, roughly 86% of them found once; the top ten carry 1.5% to 2%. Source material: PBMCs. The receptors originated from a man between 35 and 55 years old in good health and CMV-seronegative.

The rearrangement joins TRBV29-1 to TRBJ2-7; TRBD1 is a possible D gene (5 bases). V was cut by 6 bases and J by 4 bases, with 13 bases left in between. CDR1 and CDR2 (germline): SQVTM, ANQGSEA. The CDR3 covers 12 residues. The CDR3 protein is CSVGRQGYEQYF. The CDR3 DNA reads as TGCAGCGTGGGCCGCCAGGGTTACGAGCAGTACTTC.

The rearrangement links TRBV5-1 to TRBJ2-6; TRBD1 is a possible D gene (6 bases). V gave up 4 bases and J gave up 4 bases, with 15 bases separating them. Germline-derived CDR1 and CDR2 are SGHRS and YFSETQ. The length of the CDR3 is 16 residues. CDR3 sequence: CASSPNRATGANVLTF. The CDR3 DNA is TGCGCCAGCAGCCCGAACAGGGCCACCGGGGCCAACGTCCTGACTTTC.

This clone was seen a handful of times. This rearrangement joins TRBV6-1 to TRBJ1-3; tentatively, D is TRBD1 (5 bases). Germline V gene lookup returns CDR1 MNHNS and CDR2 SASEGT. This CDR3 spans 13 amino acids. The V end was cut by 8 bases, the J end by 4 bases, with 12 bases between. CDR3 protein: CASDPTAGNTIYF. As DNA, the CDR3 is TGTGCCAGCGACCCGACAGCAGGAAACACCATATATTTT.

The chain couples TRBV30 to TRBJ1-1; weak D call: TRBD1 (5 bases). The CDR3 sequence is 12 residues long. The ends were cut back, 8 bases at V and 2 bases at J, with 12 bases in the middle. The germline V gene encodes CDR1 GTSNPN and CDR2 SVGIG (reference sequence). The CDR3 is CAADRANTEAFF. CDR3 DNA sequence: TGTGCCGCCGACAGAGCAAACACTGAAGCTTTCTTT.

Written as DNA, the CDR3 is TGTGCCAGCAGCTTAGGTGCCCGCAGGAACACTGAAGCTTTCTTT. This translates into CASSLGARRNTEAFF. The chain combines TRBV11-2 with TRBJ1-1; D remains ambiguous. This CDR3 spans 15 amino acids. Deletions cut 1 base from V and 1 base from J, with 10 bases between. Germline lookup yields CDR1 SGHAT and CDR2 FQNNGV.

V usage is TRBV28 and J usage is TRBJ1-2, with TRBD1 as a possible D gene (5 bases). The germline V gene has CDR1 MDHEN and CDR2 SYDVKM. The CDR3 runs 14 residues. Trimming stripped 5 bases from V and 0 bases from J, with 10 bases between. The CDR3 coding sequence is TGTGCCAGCAGTCCCGACAGAGCTAACTATGGCTACACCTTC. As protein: CASSPDRANYGYTF.

The V call is TRBV6-6, the J call TRBJ1-4; D possibly corresponds to TRBD1 (5 bases). Germline V lookup: CDR1 MNHNY, CDR2 SVGAGI (reference sequence). The CDR3 has 12 amino acids. V lost 5 bases to trimming and J lost 6 bases, with 7 bases between them. As DNA, the CDR3 is TGTGCCAGCAGTCCGACAGATGAAAAACTGTTTTTT. This codes for CASSPTDEKLFF.

This clone has a handful of counts. This chain connects TRBV7-9 to TRBJ1-2; 8 bases are shared with TRBD1. V dropped 4 bases and J dropped 6; count of bases not matched to a gene: 10. This CDR3 comprises 15 residues. The germline V gene has CDR1 SEHNR and CDR2 FQNEAQ (reference sequence). CDR3 protein: CASSSEQGESHGYTF. The DNA for the CDR3 is TGTGCCAGCAGCTCAGAACAGGGGGAGTCCCATGGCTACACCTTC.

The V and J genes are TRBV5-1 and TRBJ1-1; D gene ambiguous. This CDR3 is 14 amino acids long. The germline CDR1 and CDR2 sequences are SGHRS and YFSETQ. Trimming shortened V by 1 base and J by 1 base, and 8 bases separated the two germline ends. In nucleotides, the CDR3 is TGCGCCAGCAGCTTGACATCCCAGAACACTGAAGCTTTCTTT. It codes for CASSLTSQNTEAFF.

This sequence joins TRBV2 and TRBJ2-3; the D gene is possibly TRBD2 (6 bases). V was pared by 2 bases and J by 4 bases, with 10 bases between. CDR1 is SNHLY, CDR2 FYNNEI, per germline. This CDR3 is 14 amino acids long. The CDR3 region has the DNA TGTGCCAGCAGTGAAAGCGGGCACCCAGATACGCAGTATTTT. Amino acid sequence: CASSESGHPDTQYF.

This clone was recorded only once. J is TRBJ1-5 and V is TRBV27; D may be TRBD1 (6 bases). Trimming removed 8 bases at V and 4 bases at J, with 12 bases between. Germline V gene lookup returns CDR1 MNHEY and CDR2 SMNVEV (reference sequence). The CDR3 is 13 residues long. The CDR3 DNA reads TGTGCCAGCGGTGGGGGGGCAAATCAGCCCCAGCATTTT. This translates into CASGGGANQPQHF.

The gene calls are TRBV4-1 and TRBJ2-3, with D perhaps matching TRBD1 (6 bases). V dropped 4 bases and J dropped 0 bases, with 14 bases sitting between them. Germline CDR1 reads MGHRA; CDR2 reads YSYEKL. This CDR3 contains 16 residues. CDR3 sequence (DNA): TGCGCCAGCAGCCGCCGGACAGCTACTAGCACAGATACGCAGTATTTT. Protein: CASSRRTATSTDTQYF.

The count of this clone is one. V and J are TRBV29-1 and TRBJ1-2; D uncertain. CDR3 length equals 13 residues. Trimming stripped 1 base from V and 4 bases from J, with 10 bases between. Germline CDR1 is SQVTM and CDR2 is ANQGSEA. The CDR3 DNA reads as TGCAGCGTTGAAGGCTCAGGATCCTATGGCTACACCTTC. Amino acids: CSVEGSGSYGYTF.

The sample holds one count of this clone. The chain combines TRBV7-9 with TRBJ1-5; the match to TRBD1 covers 7 bases. V was clipped by 3 bases and J by 2 bases; unmatched bases: 4. The CDR3 contains 15 residues. The germline V gene has CDR1 SEHNR and CDR2 FQNEAQ (reference sequence). The CDR3 loop reads CASSLSTGGNQPQHF. CDR3 in DNA: TGTGCCAGCAGCTTGTCAACAGGGGGCAATCAGCCCCAGCATTTT. The variable domain in full, with the rest retrieved from reference TRBV7-9 and TRBJ1-5, is DTGVSQNPRHKITKRGQNVTFRCDPISEHNRLYWYRQTLGQGPEFLTYFQNEAQLEKSRLLSDRFSAERPKGSFSTLEIQRTEQGDSAMYLCASSLSTGGNQPQHFGDGTRLSIL.